This entry concerns a single T cell receptor beta chain. Its antigen remains unidentified. Authors' methods: Counting gave a median of about 89,000 TCRs per sample, with values ranging from roughly 20,000 to 750,000. TCRdb independently ran MiXCR on the RACE reads; one entry per CDR3 protein. The V and J calls here are based on TCRdb, not the publication. This repertoire shows approximately 97,000 distinct CDR3 sequences, 25% to 35% found once; its top ten account for under 13%. These data are taken from a study of human T cells and chemical hapten exposure. Points from the study as a whole: Donors' alopecia may make their immune response differ from healthy people's. Relative to controls, expanded TCRs formed significantly more large CDR3 similarity clusters.

The CDR3 consists of 14 residues. The germline V gene encodes CDR1 SGHAT and CDR2 FQNNGV. After removal of 4 bases from V and 5 bases from J, the junction contained 7 bases not matched to a gene. Regarding time point: patch test 3, about 24 weeks after DPC sensitization. The treatment was: therapeutic diphenylcyclopropenone sensitization with weekly scalp DPC. Only after blood had been drawn was each patch test applied. The source was whole blood, collected in connection with sensitization to the hapten diphenylcyclopropenone (DPC). The rearrangement links TRBV11-2 to TRBJ2-7; 8 nucleotides line up with TRBD1. The source is a man in his forties with alopecia areata. Some clones in this sample may be carry-over from other donors' samples. The CDR3 DNA sequence: TGTGCCAGCAGCTCCTGGACAGGGAAAGACGAGCAGTACTTC. This codes for CASSSWTGKDEQYF.